This T cell receptor beta chain appears in the sequencing data of a study of cytomegalovirus exposure and HLA in healthy donors. Amplification used 60 Vbeta primers and 13 Jbeta primers. In the original workflow: The count from a later analysis was some 83 million unique TCR beta chains, some 9.9 million of them shared. Profiled with immunoSEQ multiplex PCR; TCRdb holds only in-frame clones, not every one. V and J calls and clone size are copied from that table; D and trimming were computed from the DNA. The sample holds about 120,000 clones, approximately 75% seen once. The ends were cut back, 4 bases at V and 1 base at J, with 10 bases in the middle. The CDR3 loop spans 14 amino acids. Germline assignment: CDR1 SNHLY and CDR2 FYNNEI.

This clonotype was obtained from a man aged 40-49 years in good health and CMV-seronegative. The chain has TRBV2 and TRBJ1-1; D unclear. The specimen sequenced was PBMCs. CDR3 coding DNA: TGTGCCAGCAGTGTGCACAGAAAGAACACTGAAGCTTTCTTT. This encodes CASSVHRKNTEAFF. Full variable domain (outside the CDR3, taken from reference TRBV2 and TRBJ1-1): EPEVTQTPSHQVTQMGQEVILRCVPISNHLYFYWYRQILGQKVEFLVSFYNNEISEKSEIFDDQFSVERPDGSNFTLKIRSTKLEDSAMYFCASSVHRKNTEAFFGQGTRLTVV.